Sequencing of this T cell receptor beta chain was carried out in a study of cytomegalovirus exposure and HLA in healthy donors. Study overall: The same platform was used for the roughly 110 validation repertoires as for the approximately 730 first-cohort repertoires, as reported in a later analysis.

Notes on this clone: As yet, its antigen is unknown.

Profiled with immunoSEQ multiplex PCR; TCRdb holds only in-frame clones, not every one. The table records about 21,000 clones, 95% to 97% of them present only once. Trimming took off 5 bases at V and 4 bases at J, with 12 bases between the two ends. CDR3 length equals 13 residues. Germline V gene lookup returns CDR1 SGHNT and CDR2 YENEEA. Regarding the study as a whole: In vitro assays verified that three CMV-associated chains recognized CMV antigens specifically. The majority of TCR sequences were rare, yet some public TCRs appeared in many donors. Cytomegalovirus association was assigned to 150 to 200 TCR beta chains.

Input material: PBMCs. This sequence originates from a man younger than 40 in good health and CMV-seropositive. The V gene is TRBV11-3, the J gene TRBJ2-7; D possibly corresponds to TRBD1 (6 bases). The CDR3 sequence: CASSQGPSYEQYF. The CDR3, as DNA: TGTGCCAGCAGCCAGGGGCCTTCTTACGAGCAGTACTTC. Full variable domain (missing parts from reference TRBV11-3 and TRBJ2-7): EAGVVQSPRYKIIEKKQPVAFWCNPISGHNTLYWYLQNLGQGPELLIRYENEEAVDDSQLPKDRFSAERLKGVDSTLKIQPAELGDSAVYLCASSQGPSYEQYFGPGTRLTVT.